A selection of T cell receptor beta chains follows, all from one sample in a study of post-analysis software for immune sequencing data. TCRdb re-called the PCR reads with MiXCR, one entry per CDR3 protein. The repertoire holds 820,000 or so distinct CDR3 sequences, with roughly 58% as singletons. Material: blood. Receptor source: a girl between 5 and 17 years old with multiple sclerosis. CDR3s include the opening cysteine and the closing phenylalanine or tryptophan. Only part of the rows carry a size: once, few, many, or a class if the clone is expanded.

16 | NA | TRBV5-1 | CASSLNQGSSYNEQYF
16 | NA | TRBV4-1 | CASSQVRLAGAGEQYF
13 | NA | TRBV10-3 | CAISLTSSDEQFF
11 | NA | TRBV29-1 | CSGGLSGEQYF
11 | NA | TRBV20-1 | CSSDRGETQYF
13 | NA | TRBV20-1 | CSASRGGAYGYTF
15 | NA | TRBV3-1 | CASSQAPAGSDTQYF
15 | NA | TRBV5-5 | CASRSGGGLSYEQYF
13 | NA | TRBV7-3 | CASSPSGSTEQFF
15 | NA | TRBV7-9 | CASSPRDRDHFTLFF
14 | NA | TRBV11-2 | CASSFRMRTDTQYF
12 | NA | TRBV15 | CATSRAPRDPFF
13 | NA | TRBV29-1 | CSVEYRGGTEAFF
17 | few | TRBV3-1 | CASSQDTAGGGYNEQFF
16 | NA | TRBV7-9 | CASSPGTSGRGNEQFF
16 | NA | TRBV7-2 | CASSLDPGGRTGELFF
12 | once | TRBV3-1 | CASSQTRYEQYF
15 | NA | TRBV14 | CASSQRSVRTDTQYF
14 | NA | TRBV10-3 | CAISLTGGNSPLHF
11 | few | TRBV10-3 | CAMGLAHEQFF
15 | few | TRBV5-1 | CASSLVSGPDYGYTF
15 | few | TRBV12-3/TRBV12-4 | CASSSHGGRSNEQFF
16 | NA | TRBV6-5 | CASSYSRPGGYNEQYF
16 | NA | TRBV18 | CASSPLVRASYNEQFF
17 | NA | TRBV18 | CASSPRSGQSVPYEQYF
15 | NA | TRBV5-6 | CASITRAGGHNEQFF
14 | NA | TRBV18 | CASSFRDTENIQYF
13 | NA | TRBV6-5 | CASSYSPRAGYTF
18 | NA | TRBV12-3/TRBV12-4 | CASSFTSGLLDSYNEQYF
15 | few | TRBV6-4 | CASSERSGGNYEQYF
15 | few | TRBV10-3 | CAISRSGQATYEQYF
12 | few | TRBV10-3 | CATQTFTDTQYF
14 | few | TRBV10-3 | CAISPGPPGYEQYF
15 | NA | TRBV6-5 | CASSYSRLPGETQYF
13 | NA | TRBV7-9 | CASSSPLGDTQYF
16 | NA | TRBV25-1 | CASRSHGGGGKNIQYF
16 | few | TRBV12-5 | CASGQGGNDRVYGYTF
14 | once | TRBV5-1 | CASSLESAGDKQYF
15 | NA | TRBV29-1 | CSVGGLGPISYEQYF
11 | few | TRBV29-1 | CSVLQAETQYF
15 | NA | TRBV3-1 | CASSQDWQSKGAQYF
17 | NA | TRBV27 | CASSFFMVGQGPYEQYF